This T cell receptor (beta chain) was sequenced during a study of shared clonotypes between healthy human individuals. The CDR3 is 15 amino acids. With 6 bases clipped from V and 5 bases from J, the junction kept 9 bases outside the gene matches. Germline CDR1 is WNHNN and CDR2 is SYGVQD (reference sequence). Only in-frame clones appear in the TCRdb table, and some are missing; sequencing was by immunoSEQ multiplex PCR. The sample carries 300,000 to 400,000 clones, more than 60% recorded once. The sequence was collected from a man in his thirties or forties in good health. The chain carries TRBV10-1 and TRBJ2-1; 8 bases agree with TRBD2. The sample comprised memory CD4+ T cells sorted from blood. Specified subset: CD45RA-negative fraction. CDR3 in DNA: TGCGCCAGCAGCCCCTCGCTAGCGGGCCACAATGAGCAGTTCTTC. Protein: CASSPSLAGHNEQFF.